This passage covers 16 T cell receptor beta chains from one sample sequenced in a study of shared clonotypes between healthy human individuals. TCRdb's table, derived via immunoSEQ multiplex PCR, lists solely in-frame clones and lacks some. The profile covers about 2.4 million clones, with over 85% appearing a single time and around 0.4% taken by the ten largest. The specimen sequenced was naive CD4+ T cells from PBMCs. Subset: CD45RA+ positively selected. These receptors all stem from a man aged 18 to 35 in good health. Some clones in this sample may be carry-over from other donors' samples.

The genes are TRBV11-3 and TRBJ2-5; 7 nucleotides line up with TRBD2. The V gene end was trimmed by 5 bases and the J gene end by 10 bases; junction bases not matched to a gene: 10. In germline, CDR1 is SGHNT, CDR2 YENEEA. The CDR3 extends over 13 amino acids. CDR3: CASSRKPGRDQYF. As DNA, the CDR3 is TGTGCCAGCAGCCGAAAGCCAGGGAGGGACCAGTACTTC.

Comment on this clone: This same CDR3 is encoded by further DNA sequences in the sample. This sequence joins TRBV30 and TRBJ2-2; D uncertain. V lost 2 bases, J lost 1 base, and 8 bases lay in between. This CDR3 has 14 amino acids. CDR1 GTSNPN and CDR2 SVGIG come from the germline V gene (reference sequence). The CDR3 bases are TGTGCCTGGAGTAGAGGAAGGAACACCGGGGAGCTGTTTTTT. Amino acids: CAWSRGRNTGELFF.

The CDR3 region is CASSSPSVRTEAFF. In DNA form, the CDR3 reads TGTGCCAGCAGCTCCCCCTCGGTGAGGACTGAAGCTTTCTTT. V is TRBV5-5 and J is TRBJ1-1; D is undetermined. This CDR3 comprises 14 residues. V shed 3 bases and J shed 5 bases, with 14 bases lying between them. CDR1 is SGHKS and CDR2 is YYEKEE in the germline V gene (reference sequence).

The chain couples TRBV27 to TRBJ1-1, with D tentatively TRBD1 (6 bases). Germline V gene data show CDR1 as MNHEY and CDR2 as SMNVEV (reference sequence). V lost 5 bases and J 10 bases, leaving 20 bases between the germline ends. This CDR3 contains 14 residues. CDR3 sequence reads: CASSPLRQAPGAFF. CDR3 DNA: TGTGCCAGCAGTCCGCTTAGACAGGCGCCCGGAGCTTTCTTT.

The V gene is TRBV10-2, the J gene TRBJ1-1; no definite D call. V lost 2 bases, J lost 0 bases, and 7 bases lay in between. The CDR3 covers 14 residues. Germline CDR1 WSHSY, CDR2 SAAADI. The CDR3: CASSETALNTEAFF. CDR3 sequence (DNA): TGCGCCAGCAGTGAGACAGCCTTGAACACTGAAGCTTTCTTT.

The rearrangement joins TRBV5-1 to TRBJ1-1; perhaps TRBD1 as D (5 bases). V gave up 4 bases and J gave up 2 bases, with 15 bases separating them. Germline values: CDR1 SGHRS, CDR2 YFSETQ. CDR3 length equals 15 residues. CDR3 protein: CASSREGARNTEAFF. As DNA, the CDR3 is TGCGCCAGCAGCCGCGAAGGGGCGCGAAACACTGAAGCTTTCTTT. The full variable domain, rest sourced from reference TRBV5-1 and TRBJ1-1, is KAGVTQTPRYLIKTRGQQVTLSCSPISGHRSVSWYQQTPGQGLQFLFEYFSETQRNKGNFPGRFSGRQFSNSRSEMNVSTLELGDSALYLCASSREGARNTEAFFGQGTRLTVV.

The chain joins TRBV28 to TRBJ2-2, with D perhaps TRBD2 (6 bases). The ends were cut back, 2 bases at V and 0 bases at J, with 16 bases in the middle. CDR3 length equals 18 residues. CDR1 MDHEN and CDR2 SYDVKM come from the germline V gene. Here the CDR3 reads CASSLPSRREANTGELFF. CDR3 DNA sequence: TGTGCCAGCAGTTTACCTTCTCGGAGGGAGGCGAACACCGGGGAGCTGTTTTTT.

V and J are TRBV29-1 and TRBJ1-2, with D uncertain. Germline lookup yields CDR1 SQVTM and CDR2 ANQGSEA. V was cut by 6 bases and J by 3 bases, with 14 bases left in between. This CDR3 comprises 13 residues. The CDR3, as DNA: TGCAGCGTAACCAGGCGCAGCCACTATGGCTACACCTTC. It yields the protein CSVTRRSHYGYTF.

CDR3: CASRQGPLFRETQYF. Here the CDR3 DNA reads TGCGCCAGCAGACAGGGACCACTATTTCGAGAGACCCAGTACTTC. The V and J genes are TRBV5-1 and TRBJ2-5; TRBD1 is a possible D gene (6 bases). There are 15 residues in the CDR3. The V gene lost 5 bases and the J gene lost 4 bases, with 18 bases spanning the gap. CDR1 is SGHRS and CDR2 is YFSETQ in the germline V gene.

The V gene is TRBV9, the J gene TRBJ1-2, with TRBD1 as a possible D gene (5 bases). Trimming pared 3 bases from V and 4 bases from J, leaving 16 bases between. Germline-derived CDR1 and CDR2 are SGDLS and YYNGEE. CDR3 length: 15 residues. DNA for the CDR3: TGTGCCAGCAGCGATCCCAGGGACTTAAGCTATGGCTACACCTTC. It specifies CASSDPRDLSYGYTF. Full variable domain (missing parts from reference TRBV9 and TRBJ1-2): DSGVTQTPKHLITATGQRVTLRCSPRSGDLSVYWYQQSLDQGLQFLIQYYNGEERAKGNILERFSAQQFPDLHSELNLSSLELGDSALYFCASSDPRDLSYGYTFGSGTRLTVV.

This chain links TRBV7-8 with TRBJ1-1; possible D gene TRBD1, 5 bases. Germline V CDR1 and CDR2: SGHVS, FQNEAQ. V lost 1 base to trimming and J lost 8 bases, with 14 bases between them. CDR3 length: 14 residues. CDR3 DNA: TGTGCCAGCAGCTTAGGGCGACAGACTATCGAAGCTTTCTTT. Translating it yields CASSLGRQTIEAFF.

The CDR3 protein is CASSQDGGSNEQFF. DNA of the CDR3: TGTGCCAGCAGCCAGGACGGGGGGAGTAATGAGCAGTTCTTC. This sequence joins TRBV6-5 and TRBJ2-1, with 7 positions matching TRBD2. The V and J ends lost 6 bases and 7 bases, in that order; junction bases with no gene match: 9. CDR1 and CDR2 from the germline V gene are MNHEY and SVGAGI. The CDR3 covers 14 residues.

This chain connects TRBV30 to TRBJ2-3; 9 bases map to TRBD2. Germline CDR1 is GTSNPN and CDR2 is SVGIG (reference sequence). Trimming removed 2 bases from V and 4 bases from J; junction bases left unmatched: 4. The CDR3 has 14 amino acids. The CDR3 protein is CAWSYSGSSDTQYF. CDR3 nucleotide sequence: TGTGCCTGGAGTTATAGCGGGAGTTCAGATACGCAGTATTTT.

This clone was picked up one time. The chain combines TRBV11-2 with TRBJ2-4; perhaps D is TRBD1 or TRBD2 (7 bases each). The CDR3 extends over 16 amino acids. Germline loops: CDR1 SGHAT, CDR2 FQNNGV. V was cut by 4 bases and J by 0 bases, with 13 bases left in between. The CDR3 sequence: CASSSGGGLAKNIQYF. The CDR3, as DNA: TGTGCCAGCAGCTCAGGGGGGGGACTAGCCAAAAACATTCAGTACTTC.

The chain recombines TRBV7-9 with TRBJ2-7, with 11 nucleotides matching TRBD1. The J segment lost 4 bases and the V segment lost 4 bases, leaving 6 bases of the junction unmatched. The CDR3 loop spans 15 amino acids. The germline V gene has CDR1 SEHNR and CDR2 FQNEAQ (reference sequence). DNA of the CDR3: TGTGCCAGCAGCTACCCGGACAGGGGGCAGTACGAGCAGTACTTC. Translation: CASSYPDRGQYEQYF.

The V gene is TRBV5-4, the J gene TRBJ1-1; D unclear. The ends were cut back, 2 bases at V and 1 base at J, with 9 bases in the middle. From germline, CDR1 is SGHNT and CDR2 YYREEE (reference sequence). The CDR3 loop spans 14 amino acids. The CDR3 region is CASSFRHSNTEAFF. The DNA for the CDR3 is TGTGCCAGCAGCTTTAGACACTCGAACACTGAAGCTTTCTTT.